Sequencing of this T cell receptor beta chain was carried out in a study of read filtering for tumor transcriptome and immune sequencing. Across the study: By R-ISS, stages I, II and III held approximately 8, 16 and 7 patients. Whole-transcriptome libraries were prepared after DNase treatment. TCR-mapped reads were about 4.05 to 10.27 million with IR-seq versus roughly 75 to 1,400 with RNA-seq. Study-level points and caveats: Without single-read clonotypes, shared clonotype proportions correlated more between IR-seq and RNA-seq.

CDR3 length: 15 amino acids. V lost 2 bases to trimming and J lost 7 bases, with 12 bases between them. Germline V gene sequence: CDR1 MNHEY, CDR2 SVGAGI. Molecular barcoded adaptors covering alpha/delta and beta/gamma chains were used on 400 ng RNA. Each CDR3 protein is one row after TCRdb ran MiXCR on the reads. The sample has about 27,000 distinct CDR3 sequences, approximately 15% seen once. In this sample, this clonotype turned up many times. What it binds is unknown. Specimen: a population of CD138-negative cells sorted from bone marrow. The clonotype comes from a donor at least 40 years old with multiple myeloma. V and J are TRBV6-5 and TRBJ1-6, with a weak D call TRBD1 (6 bases). CDR3 sequence reads: CASSYGRDKNSPLHF. CDR3 nucleotides: TGTGCCAGCAGTTACGGTCGGGACAAAAATTCACCCCTCCACTTT.